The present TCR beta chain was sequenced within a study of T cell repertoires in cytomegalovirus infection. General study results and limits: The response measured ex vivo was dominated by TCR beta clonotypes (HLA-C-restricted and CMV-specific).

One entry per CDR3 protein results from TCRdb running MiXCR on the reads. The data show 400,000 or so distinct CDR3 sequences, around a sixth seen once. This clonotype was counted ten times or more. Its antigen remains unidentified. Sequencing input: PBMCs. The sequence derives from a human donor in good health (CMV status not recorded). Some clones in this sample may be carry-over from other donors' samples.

CDR3 sequence: CASSVRQESAYEQYF. The CDR3 DNA reads as TGTGCCAGCAGCGTAAGACAGGAGAGTGCTTACGAGCAGTACTTC. This rearrangement joins TRBV7-2 to TRBJ2-7; tentative D call: TRBD1 (6 bases). The germline CDR1 and CDR2 sequences are SGHTA and FQGNSA. The length of the CDR3 is 15 residues. Deletions cut 5 bases from V and 4 bases from J, with 18 bases between.